Listed below are T cell receptor beta chains from one sample, sequenced in a study of CD8+ T cells in alopecia areata. Only in-frame clones appear in the TCRdb table, and some are missing; sequencing was by immunoSEQ multiplex PCR. The repertoire holds approximately 170,000 clones, with approximately 57% as singletons. This specimen consisted of CD4+ T cells sorted from blood, obtained at week 24, from a patient treated with tofacitinib. The source of these receptors is a human donor with alopecia areata. CDR3s include the opening cysteine and the closing phenylalanine or tryptophan. D genes are given only for firm matches. Clone sizes are given selectively: once, few, many, or a class where the clone is expanded.

v_call	clone_size	d_call	j_call	cdr3_nt	cdr3_aa
TRBV11-2	once	.	TRBJ1-1	TGTGCCAGCAGCTTAGCCACAGGGGAAGCTTTCTTT	CASSLATGEAFF
TRBV6-6	.	.	TRBJ1-3	TGTGCCAGCGGATATTTCTCTGGAAACACCATATATTTT	CASGYFSGNTIYF
TRBV10-3	.	TRBD1	TRBJ1-2	TGTGCCATCAGTGCTTACTCGGGACAGGGTAGTGGCTACACCTTC	CAISAYSGQGSGYTF
TRBV29-1	.	.	TRBJ1-5	TGCAGCGTTGGGCAGGGCGATAGCAATCAGCCCCAGCATTTT	CSVGQGDSNQPQHF
TRBV10-2	.	.	TRBJ2-7	TGCGCCAGCAGTGATCAGGACTGGACCTACGAGCAGTACTTC	CASSDQDWTYEQYF
TRBV30	.	.	TRBJ1-5	TGTGCCTGGAGTCGGGGGGGAGGGCAGCCCCAGCATTTT	CAWSRGGGQPQHF
TRBV5-1	.	TRBD1	TRBJ1-1	TGCGCCAGCCTAGATAACCCAGGGGGCAACACTGAAGCTTTCTTT	CASLDNPGGNTEAFF
TRBV4-2	.	TRBD2	TRBJ2-7	TGTGCCAGCAGCCAAGATGGCAGCGGGGGGCTTTACGAGCAGTACTTC	CASSQDGSGGLYEQYF
TRBV5-1	.	.	TRBJ1-3	TGCGCCAGCAGTGAACAGGGAATCTCTGGAAACACCATATATTTT	CASSEQGISGNTIYF
TRBV30	.	.	TRBJ2-1	TGTGCCTTCCTCGCGCGGGGCCTGGAGTGGGAGCAGTTCTTC	CAFLARGLEWEQFF
TRBV7-9	.	.	TRBJ1-1	TGTGCCAGCAGCTTCGAGGGGAACACTGAAGCTTTCTTT	CASSFEGNTEAFF
TRBV9	.	.	TRBJ1-1	TGTGCCAGCAGAGGCCAATACACTGAAGCTTTCTTT	CASRGQYTEAFF
TRBV29-1	.	.	TRBJ1-2	TGCAGCGTTGAAGCACCGGAATATGGCTACACCTTC	CSVEAPEYGYTF
TRBV6-6	.	TRBD1	TRBJ1-2	TGTGCCAGCAATGATCGGACAGGGAATTATGGCTACACCTTC	CASNDRTGNYGYTF
TRBV5-1	once	.	TRBJ2-5	TGCGCCAGCAGCTCGGCGGGGTCCCAAGAGACCCAGTACTTC	CASSSAGSQETQYF
TRBV29-1	.	.	TRBJ2-2	TGCAGCGCTATAGACTGGAACACCGGGGAGCTGTTTTTT	CSAIDWNTGELFF
TRBV5-6	.	.	TRBJ2-5	TGTGCCAGCAGCTTATCCGGAGGAGAGACCCAGTACTTC	CASSLSGGETQYF
TRBV4-1	.	.	TRBJ1-6	TGCGCCAGCAGCCAAGTCCCAAGGGGAGGGGCTCGATCACCCCTCCACTTT	CASSQVPRGGARSPLHF